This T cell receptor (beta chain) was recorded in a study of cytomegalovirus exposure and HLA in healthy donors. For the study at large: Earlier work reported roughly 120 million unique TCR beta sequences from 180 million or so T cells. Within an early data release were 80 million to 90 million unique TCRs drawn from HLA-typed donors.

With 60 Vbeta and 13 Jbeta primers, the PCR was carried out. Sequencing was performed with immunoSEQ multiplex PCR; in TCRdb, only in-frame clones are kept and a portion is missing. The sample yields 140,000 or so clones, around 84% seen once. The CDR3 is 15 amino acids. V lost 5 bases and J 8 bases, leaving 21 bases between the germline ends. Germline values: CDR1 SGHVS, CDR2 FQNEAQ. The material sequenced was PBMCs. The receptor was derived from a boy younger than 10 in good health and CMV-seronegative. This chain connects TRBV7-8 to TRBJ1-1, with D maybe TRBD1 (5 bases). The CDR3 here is CASSLRAGLPLEAFF. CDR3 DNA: TGTGCCAGCAGCCTCCGGGCGGGACTCCCACTGGAAGCTTTCTTT.